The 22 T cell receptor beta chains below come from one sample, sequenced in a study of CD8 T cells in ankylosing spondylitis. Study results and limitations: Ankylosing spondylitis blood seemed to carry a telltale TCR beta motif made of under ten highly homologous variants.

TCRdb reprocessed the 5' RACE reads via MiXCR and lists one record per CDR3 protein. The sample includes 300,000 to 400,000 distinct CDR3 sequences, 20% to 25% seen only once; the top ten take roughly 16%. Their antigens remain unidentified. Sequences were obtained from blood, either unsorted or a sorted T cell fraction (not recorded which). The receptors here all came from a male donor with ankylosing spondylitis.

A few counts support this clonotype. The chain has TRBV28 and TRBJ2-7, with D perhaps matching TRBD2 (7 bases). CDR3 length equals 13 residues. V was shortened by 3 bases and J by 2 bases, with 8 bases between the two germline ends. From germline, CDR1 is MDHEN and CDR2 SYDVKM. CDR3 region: CASSLRGPYEQYF. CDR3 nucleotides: TGTGCCAGCAGTTTGCGGGGGCCCTACGAGCAGTACTTC.

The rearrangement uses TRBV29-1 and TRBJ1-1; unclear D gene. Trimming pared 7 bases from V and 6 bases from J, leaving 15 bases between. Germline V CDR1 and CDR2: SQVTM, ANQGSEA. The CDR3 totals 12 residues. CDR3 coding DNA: TGCAGCGCCCGGACCCCACACGCTGAAGCTTTCTTT. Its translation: CSARTPHAEAFF.

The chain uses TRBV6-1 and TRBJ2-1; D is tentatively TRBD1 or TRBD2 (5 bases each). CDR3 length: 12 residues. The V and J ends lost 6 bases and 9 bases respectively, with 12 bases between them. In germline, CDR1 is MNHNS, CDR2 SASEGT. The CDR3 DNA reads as TGTGCCAGCAGATTCGAGGGGCTTGAGCAGTTCTTC. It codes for CASRFEGLEQFF.

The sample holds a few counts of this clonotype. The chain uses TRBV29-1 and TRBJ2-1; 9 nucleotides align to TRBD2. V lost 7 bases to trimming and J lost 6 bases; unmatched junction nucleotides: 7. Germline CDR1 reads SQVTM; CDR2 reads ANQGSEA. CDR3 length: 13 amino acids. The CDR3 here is CSADSGSFNEQFF. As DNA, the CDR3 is TGCAGCGCCGATAGCGGGAGTTTCAATGAGCAGTTCTTC.

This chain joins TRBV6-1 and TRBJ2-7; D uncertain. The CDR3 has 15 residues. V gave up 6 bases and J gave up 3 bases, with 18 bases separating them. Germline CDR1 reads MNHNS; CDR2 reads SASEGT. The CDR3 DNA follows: TGTGCCAGCAGGGACCCTAGGCTGACGGGCTACGAGCAGTACTTC. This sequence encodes CASRDPRLTGYEQYF.

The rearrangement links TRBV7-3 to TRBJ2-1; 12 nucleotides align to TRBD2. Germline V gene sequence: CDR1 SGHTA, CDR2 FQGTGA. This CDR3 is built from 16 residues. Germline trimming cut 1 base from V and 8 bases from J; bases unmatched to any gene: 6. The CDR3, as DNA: TGTGCCAGCAGCTTAATAAGGGCTAGCGGGAGGGATGAGCAGTTCTTC. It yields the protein CASSLIRASGRDEQFF.

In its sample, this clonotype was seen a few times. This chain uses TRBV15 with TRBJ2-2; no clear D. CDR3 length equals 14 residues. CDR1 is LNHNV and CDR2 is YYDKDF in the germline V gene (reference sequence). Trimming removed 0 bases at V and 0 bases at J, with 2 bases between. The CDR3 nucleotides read TGTGCCACCAGCAGAGACACGAACACCGGGGAGCTGTTTTTT. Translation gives CATSRDTNTGELFF.

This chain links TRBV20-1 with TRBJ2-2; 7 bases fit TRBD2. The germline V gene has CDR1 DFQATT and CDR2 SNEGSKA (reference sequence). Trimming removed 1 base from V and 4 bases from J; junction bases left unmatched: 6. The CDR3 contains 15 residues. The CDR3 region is CSARVWEGGTGELFF. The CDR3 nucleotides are TGCAGTGCTAGAGTGTGGGAGGGCGGCACCGGGGAGCTGTTTTTT.

This CDR3 reads CSVEGPVSYEQYF. Here the CDR3 DNA reads TGCAGCGTTGAGGGTCCAGTCTCCTACGAGCAGTACTTC. The chain employs TRBV29-1 and TRBJ2-7, with D unclear. The CDR3 consists of 13 residues. CDR1 is SQVTM and CDR2 is ANQGSEA in the germline V gene. The ends were cut back, 3 bases at V and 0 bases at J, with 9 bases in the middle.

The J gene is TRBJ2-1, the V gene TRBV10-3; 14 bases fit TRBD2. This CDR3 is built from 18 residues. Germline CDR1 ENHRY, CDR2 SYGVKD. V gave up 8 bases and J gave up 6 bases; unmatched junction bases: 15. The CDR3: CAIQGESGTSGRINEQFF. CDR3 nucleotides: TGTGCCATCCAAGGAGAGTCCGGGACTAGCGGGAGAATCAATGAGCAGTTCTTC.

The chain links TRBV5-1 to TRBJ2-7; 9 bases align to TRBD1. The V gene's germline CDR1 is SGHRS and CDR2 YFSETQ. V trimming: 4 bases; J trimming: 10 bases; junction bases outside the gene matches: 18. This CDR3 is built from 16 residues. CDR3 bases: TGCGCCAGCAGCCCTGGGCGGGACAGGGAGATACGAGGTCAGTACTTC. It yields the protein CASSPGRDREIRGQYF.

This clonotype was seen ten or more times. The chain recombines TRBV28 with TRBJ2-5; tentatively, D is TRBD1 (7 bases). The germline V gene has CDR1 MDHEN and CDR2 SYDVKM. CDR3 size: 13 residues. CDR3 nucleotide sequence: TGTGCAATATCACAGGGGAGGCAGGAGACCCAGTACTTC. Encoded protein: CAISQGRQETQYF.

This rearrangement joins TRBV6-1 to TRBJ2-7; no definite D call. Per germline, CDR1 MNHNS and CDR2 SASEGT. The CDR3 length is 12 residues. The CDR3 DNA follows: TGTGTCCTAAGGGAATTTGGATACGAGCAGTACTTC. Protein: CVLREFGYEQYF.

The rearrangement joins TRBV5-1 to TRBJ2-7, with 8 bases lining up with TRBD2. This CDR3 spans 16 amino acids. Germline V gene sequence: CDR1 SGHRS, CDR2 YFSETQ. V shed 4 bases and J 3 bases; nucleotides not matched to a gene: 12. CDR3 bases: TGCGCCAGCAGCCGACAGAGCGGGAGTTTCCTCTACGAGCAGTACTTC. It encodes CASSRQSGSFLYEQYF.

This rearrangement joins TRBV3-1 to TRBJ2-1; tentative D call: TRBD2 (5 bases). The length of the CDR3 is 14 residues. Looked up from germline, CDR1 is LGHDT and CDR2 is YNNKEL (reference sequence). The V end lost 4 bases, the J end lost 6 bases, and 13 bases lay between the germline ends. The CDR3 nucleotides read TGTGCCAGCAGCCCCGTCCGGGGTCCCAATGAGCAGTTCTTC. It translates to CASSPVRGPNEQFF.

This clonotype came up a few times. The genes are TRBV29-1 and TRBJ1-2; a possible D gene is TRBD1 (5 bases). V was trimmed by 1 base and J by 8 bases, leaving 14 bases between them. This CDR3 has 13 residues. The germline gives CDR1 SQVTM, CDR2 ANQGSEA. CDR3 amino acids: CSVEGLGAGGYTF. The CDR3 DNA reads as TGCAGCGTTGAAGGTTTAGGGGCTGGAGGCTACACCTTC.

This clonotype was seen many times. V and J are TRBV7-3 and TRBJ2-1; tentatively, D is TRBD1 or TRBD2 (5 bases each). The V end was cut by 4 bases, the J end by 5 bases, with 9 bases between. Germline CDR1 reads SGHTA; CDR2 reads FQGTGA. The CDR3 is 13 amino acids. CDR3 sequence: CASSSGPNNEQFF. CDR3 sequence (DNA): TGTGCCAGCAGCTCGGGACCCAACAATGAGCAGTTCTTC.

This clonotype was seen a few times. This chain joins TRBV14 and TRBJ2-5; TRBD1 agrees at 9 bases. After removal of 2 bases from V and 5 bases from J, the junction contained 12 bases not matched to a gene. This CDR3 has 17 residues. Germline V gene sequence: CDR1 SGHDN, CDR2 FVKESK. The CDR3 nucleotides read TGTGCCAGCAGCCAATTCCGCCCGGGACAGGGTGGCGAGACCCAGTACTTC. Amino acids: CASSQFRPGQGGETQYF.

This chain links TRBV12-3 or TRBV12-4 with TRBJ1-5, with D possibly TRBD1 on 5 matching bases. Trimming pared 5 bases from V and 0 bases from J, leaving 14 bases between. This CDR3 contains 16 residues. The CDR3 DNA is TGTGCCAGCAGTCCATCCTCCGGGGGTAGCAATCAGCCCCAGCATTTT. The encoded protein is CASSPSSGGSNQPQHF.

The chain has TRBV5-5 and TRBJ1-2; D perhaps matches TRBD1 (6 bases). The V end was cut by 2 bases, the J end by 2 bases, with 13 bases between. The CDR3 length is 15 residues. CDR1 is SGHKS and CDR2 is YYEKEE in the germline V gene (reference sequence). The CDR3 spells CASSLLQGPNYGYTF. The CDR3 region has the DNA TGTGCCAGCAGCTTACTTCAGGGGCCAAACTATGGCTACACCTTC.

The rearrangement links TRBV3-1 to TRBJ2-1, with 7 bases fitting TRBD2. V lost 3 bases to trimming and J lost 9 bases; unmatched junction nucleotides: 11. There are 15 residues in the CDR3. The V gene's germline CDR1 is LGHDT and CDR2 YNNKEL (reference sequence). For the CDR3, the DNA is TGTGCCAGCAGCCATTATGCGGGAGAGGGTTTTGAGCAGTTCTTC. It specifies CASSHYAGEGFEQFF.

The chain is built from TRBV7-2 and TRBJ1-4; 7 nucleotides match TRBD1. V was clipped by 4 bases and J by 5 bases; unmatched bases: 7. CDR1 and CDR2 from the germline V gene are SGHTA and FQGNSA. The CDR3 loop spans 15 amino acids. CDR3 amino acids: CASSSGTVPNEKLFF. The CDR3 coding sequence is TGTGCCAGCAGCTCTGGGACAGTCCCGAATGAAAAACTGTTTTTT.